Below, 16 T cell receptor beta chains from the same sample are listed, as sequenced in a study of tissue T cells after allogeneic stem cell transplantation (dated by TCRdb to 2021 to 2024). Receptor amplification or capture employed the immunoSEQ multiplex PCR assay. Sourced from immuneACCESS, this table was stored by TCRdb with only in-frame sequences that have V and J called. A share of the clones is absent; for the studies checked, an unresolved V gene accounts for under half, and the remainder has no known explanation. The sample table contains about 48,000 clones; only one count was recorded for over 65% of them. The top ten constitute about 0.7% of the sample. The sample taken for sequencing was sorted cells pooled from one or two spleens. These receptors were collected from a pool of C57BL/6 mice in good health.

Turning to this clone: Mouse gene names apply. Sequencing ends 1 residue short of the CDR3 end; the germline J gene provides the rest. The rearrangement links TRBV15 to TRBJ2-7; D remains unclear. With 3 bases removed from V and 5 bases from J, the gap between germline ends came to 11 bases. Germline V gene data show CDR1 as SGHND and CDR2 as FRSKSL. The CDR3 spans 13 residues. This CDR3 is CASSFPGLDEQYF. CDR3 DNA (partial): TGTGCCAGCAGTTTCCCAGGATTGGATGAACAGTAC.

About this clone: Any gene name here is a mouse gene name. The read ends 1 residue before the CDR3 terminus; that terminus is restored from the germline J gene. The gene calls are TRBV3 and TRBJ1-2, with 7 bases fitting TRBD1. J lost 0 bases, V lost 2 bases, and 3 bases had no gene match. Per the germline V gene, CDR1 is SNHLY and CDR2 is FYNGKV (reference sequence). This CDR3 is 15 amino acids long. Incomplete CDR3 DNA: TGTGCCAGCAGCTTAAACCAGGGGGCAAACTCCGACTACACC. This encodes CASSLNQGANSDYT. The entire CDR3 is CASSLNQGANSDYTF. The variable domain in full, completed from reference TRBV3 and TRBJ1-2, reads GPKVLQIPSHQIIDMGQMVTLNCDPVSNHLYFYWYKQILGQQMEFLVNFYNGKVMEKSKLFKDQFSVERPDGSYFTLKIQPTALEDSAVYFCASSLNQGANSDYTFGSGTRLLVI.

Details on this clone: Mouse names are used for the genes. From the germline J gene comes the end of the CDR3, since the read stops 1 residue before it. This sequence joins TRBV19 and TRBJ2-5; 8 bases align to TRBD2. CDR1 and CDR2 (germline): FNHDT, SITEND (reference sequence). Trimming cost V 3 bases and J 5 bases; bases outside gene matches: 5. This CDR3 has 14 residues. The CDR3 DNA, read in part, is TGTGCCAGCAGTAATCGGGACTGGAGAGACACCCAGTAC. Amino acids: CASSNRDWRDTQY. The complete CDR3 sequence is CASSNRDWRDTQYF.

Concerning this clone itself: Germline and genes here are mouse. The read ends 1 residue before the CDR3 terminus; that terminus is restored from the germline J gene. The J gene is TRBJ1-4, the V gene TRBV19; the D gene is possibly TRBD1 (6 bases). The V end was cut by 5 bases, the J end by 0 bases, with 11 bases between. CDR3 length: 15 amino acids. Germline CDR1 reads FNHDT; CDR2 reads SITEND (reference sequence). The CDR3 bases that were read are TGTGCCAGCAGCGCCGGGACAATTTCCAACGAAAGATTATTT. This translates into CASSAGTISNERLF. The full CDR3 reads CASSAGTISNERLFF.

A note on this clone: The gene names given are mouse names. The observed sequence ends 1 residue before the CDR3 terminus, with the missing tail filled in from the germline J gene. V gene TRBV5 combines with J gene TRBJ2-5; TRBD1 matches 8 bases. Germline CDR1 is LGHNA and CDR2 is YNLKQL (reference sequence). The CDR3 extends over 13 amino acids. J gave up 7 bases and V 4 bases, and 4 bases lay outside the gene matches. The CDR3 reads CASSRQGANTQYF. The sequenced part of the CDR3 DNA is TGTGCCAGCAGCCGCCAGGGGGCGAACACCCAGTAC.

A word on this clone: Genes and germline come from the mouse. Sequencing ends 1 residue short of the CDR3 end; the germline J gene provides the rest. V usage is TRBV26 and J usage is TRBJ2-7; 7 positions agree with TRBD2. V dropped 0 bases and J dropped 7; count of bases not matched to a gene: 3. This CDR3 region has 13 residues. Germline V gene lookup returns CDR1 KGHPV and CDR2 FQNQEV (reference sequence). CDR3 sequence reads: CASSLSRGGEQYF. The part of the CDR3 DNA that was read is TGTGCCAGCAGTCTGTCTCGGGGGGGGGAACAGTAC.

Concerning this clone itself: The gene names given are mouse names. Read coverage stops 1 residue before the CDR3 terminus; the germline J gene supplies the remainder. The rearrangement links TRBV13-1 to TRBJ2-7; 9 bases line up with TRBD1. Looked up from germline, CDR1 is NSHNY and CDR2 is SYGAGN. The CDR3 is 13 amino acids. With 2 bases clipped from V and 7 bases from J, the junction kept 4 bases outside the gene matches. CDR3 bases read: TGTGCCAGCAGTGAACAGGGGGCGGAGGAACAGTAC. Amino acids: CASSEQGAEEQY. In full, the CDR3 is CASSEQGAEEQYF.

A remark on this clone: Gene names and germline refer to mouse. The read stops 1 residue short of the end of the CDR3; the missing end is completed from the germline J gene. This sequence joins TRBV4 and TRBJ2-1; TRBD2 agrees at 7 bases. V lost 4 bases, J lost 3 bases, and 3 bases stayed unmatched. Germline V gene data show CDR1 as LGHDT and CDR2 as YNNKQL (reference sequence). The CDR3 sequence is 14 residues long. Incomplete CDR3 DNA: TGTGCCAGCAGCTCTCTGGGGGTCTATGCTGAGCAGTTC. Its protein is CASSSLGVYAEQF. The full CDR3 protein is CASSSLGVYAEQFF.

A note on this clone: These gene names are mouse names. The read falls 1 residue short of the CDR3 end, and the missing part is taken from the germline J gene. V and J are TRBV21 and TRBJ2-1; 10 bases match TRBD2. TRBV21 is an ORF; its function is uncertain. This CDR3 has 16 residues. J lost 0 bases, V lost 6 bases, and 5 bases had no gene match. The CDR3 bases that were read are TGTGCTAGCAGCCTCGACTGGGGGGATAACTATGCTGAGCAGTTC. This codes for CASSLDWGDNYAEQF. The whole CDR3 protein is CASSLDWGDNYAEQFF.

A note on this clone: Gene names and germline refer to mouse. The read comes to an end 1 residue before the CDR3 does, leaving the germline J gene to fill in the end. This chain connects TRBV5 to TRBJ1-5, with 8 bases fitting TRBD1. Germline CDR1 is LGHNA and CDR2 is YNLKQL (reference sequence). There are 16 residues in the CDR3. Trimming cost V 0 bases and J 3 bases; bases outside gene matches: 4. Here the CDR3 reads CASSQEPGGVNQAPLF. Incomplete CDR3 DNA: TGTGCCAGCAGCCAAGAACCAGGGGGCGTCAACCAGGCTCCGCTT.

This clone showed up just once. The germline and genes are mouse ones. The sequenced fragment ends 1 residue before the CDR3 boundary, so the rest is inferred from the germline J gene. Additional DNA sequences in this sample encode the identical CDR3. This sequence joins TRBV5 and TRBJ1-3; tentative D call: TRBD1 (5 bases). Trimming pared 0 bases from V and 1 base from J, leaving 7 bases between. This CDR3 spans 15 amino acids. Germline V gene data show CDR1 as LGHNA and CDR2 as YNLKQL (reference sequence). CDR3 sequence reads: CASSQEGGSGNTLYF. The covered CDR3 bases are TGTGCCAGCAGCCAAGAGGGGGGATCTGGAAATACGCTCTAT.

In regard to this clone: Gene and germline names: mouse. The CDR3 end is not reached by the read, which stops 1 residue before it; the germline J gene fills it in. This chain links TRBV3 with TRBJ1-1; a weak D match, TRBD1 (5 bases). The CDR3 extends over 12 amino acids. CDR1 is SNHLY and CDR2 is FYNGKV in the germline V gene (reference sequence). The V end was cut by 2 bases, the J end by 6 bases, with 7 bases between. Partial CDR3 DNA: TGTGCCAGCAGCTTACGCAGGGCAGAAGTCTTC. As protein: CASSLRRAEVF. The full CDR3 protein is CASSLRRAEVFF.

This clone was found once. Genes and germline are mouse. The read stops 1 residue short of the end of the CDR3; the missing end is completed from the germline J gene. The chain recombines TRBV26 with TRBJ1-2; D unclear. The CDR3 loop spans 13 amino acids. Deletions cut 2 bases from V and 1 base from J, with 5 bases between. The V gene's germline CDR1 is KGHPV and CDR2 FQNQEV (reference sequence). The covered CDR3 bases are TGTGCCAGCAGTCTGAGAGGAAACTCCGACTACACC. Amino acids: CASSLRGNSDYT. The full CDR3 sequence reads CASSLRGNSDYTF.

Regarding this clone: These gene names are mouse names. The read ends 1 residue shy of where the CDR3 ends; the end is completed using the germline J gene. The rearrangement links TRBV15 to TRBJ2-4; 8 nucleotides line up with TRBD2. CDR3 size: 14 residues. Germline V gene sequence: CDR1 SGHND, CDR2 FRSKSL. V lost 5 bases, J lost 5 bases, and 6 bases stayed unmatched. The CDR3 spells CASSPLGGGNTLYF. CDR3 DNA (partial): TGTGCCAGCAGTCCTCTGGGGGGTGGAAACACCTTGTAC.

Only a few counts were recorded for this clone. All gene names here are mouse names. CDR3 sequence reads: CASSPNERLFF. The sequenced part of the CDR3 DNA is TGTGCAAGCAGCCCCAACGAAAGATTATTT. The rearrangement links TRBV16 to TRBJ1-4; D gene uncertain. The read terminates 1 residue before the CDR3 end, so the remaining end is supplied by the germline J gene. The length of the CDR3 is 11 residues. Trimming cost V 5 bases and J 3 bases, with 1 base left between them. CDR1 and CDR2 (germline): SGHSA, FRNQAP.

On this clone: The genes and germline here are from mouse. The sequence runs out 1 residue before the end of the CDR3; the remainder is reconstructed from the germline J gene. The gene calls are TRBV2 and TRBJ2-5; no clear D gene. The CDR3 runs 15 residues. Germline V gene data show CDR1 as LGHNA and CDR2 as YSYQKL. With 0 bases removed from V and 2 bases from J, the gap between germline ends came to 9 bases. The covered CDR3 bases are TGTGCCAGCAGCCAAGATCCACAGCTCCAAGACACCCAGTAC. Its protein is CASSQDPQLQDTQY. In full, the CDR3 is CASSQDPQLQDTQYF.